Presented here are 29 T cell receptor beta chains from one specimen sequenced in a study of identical twins (dated by TCRdb to 2016 to 2017). The library relied on 5' RACE. The sequencing machine was an Illumina HiSeq 2000. Through fastp at Q25 and MiXCR, TCRdb rebuilt clones from the public reads, retaining in-frame beta chains. Each entry is one CDR3 protein sequence, shown with its most common DNA and genes. This sample lists hundreds of thousands of distinct CDR3 sequences; roughly 7.5% were detected once. Clones ranked in the top ten supply roughly 5.4% of the sample. The same specimen was also included in a second study, on yellow fever vaccine responses in identical twins.

The sample consisted of CD8+ T cells sorted from blood. The source is a young woman in good health.

This clonotype was seen repeatedly, ten times or more. The rearrangement joins TRBV4-1 to TRBJ2-1; the D call may be TRBD1 or TRBD2 (5 bases each). Germline V gene lookup returns CDR1 MGHRA and CDR2 YSYEKL. The CDR3 consists of 17 residues. Trimming pared 4 bases from V and 3 bases from J, leaving 19 bases between. CDR3 protein: CASSPGSPRGSYNEQFF. The DNA of the CDR3 is TGCGCCAGCAGCCCGGGATCCCCGAGGGGTAGCTACAATGAGCAGTTCTTC.

Only a few counts were recorded for this clonotype. V usage is TRBV10-2 and J usage is TRBJ2-7; the D is unclear. CDR1 and CDR2 (germline): WSHSY, SAAADI. Deletions cut 3 bases from V and 6 bases from J, with 12 bases between. CDR3 length equals 13 residues. The CDR3 region is CASSESRFGEQYV. CDR3 coding DNA: TGCGCCAGCAGTGAATCGCGGTTTGGCGAGCAGTACGTC.

In its sample, this clonotype was seen a few times. This sequence joins TRBV28 and TRBJ2-5; D call uncertain. Deletions cut 7 bases from V and 5 bases from J, with 8 bases between. CDR1 is MDHEN, CDR2 SYDVKM, per germline. This CDR3 region has 11 residues. The CDR3 DNA follows: TGTGCCAGCACCCAGAGGGAGACCCAGTACTTC. It yields the protein CASTQRETQYF.

In this sample, this clonotype turned up a few times. The junction differs from germline at one of its ends, possibly a read error. The genes are TRBV11-2 and TRBJ2-1; D is undetermined. Germline V lookup: CDR1 SGHAT, CDR2 FQNNGV. The CDR3 runs to 18 residues. CDR3 sequence reads: CASSVDNLGDPFYNEQFF. CDR3 nucleotides: TGTGCCAGCAGCGTAGACAACCTGGGTGACCCCTTTTACAATGAGCAGTTCTTC.

The chain has TRBV24-1 and TRBJ2-7; a weak D match, TRBD1 (6 bases). This CDR3 is 15 amino acids long. V lost 6 bases to trimming and J lost 3 bases, with 17 bases between them. The V gene's germline CDR1 is KGHDR and CDR2 SFDVKD. CDR3 protein: CATSPLEDRIYEQYV. CDR3 bases: TGTGCCACCAGTCCCCTTGAGGACAGAATCTACGAGCAGTACGTC.

V is TRBV14 and J is TRBJ1-6, with D unclear. Germline loops: CDR1 SGHDN, CDR2 FVKESK. Trimming removed 2 bases from V and 7 bases from J, with 6 bases in between. The CDR3 is made up of 13 amino acids. The CDR3 DNA follows: TGTGCCAGCAGCCAACGAGTAAATTCACCCCTCCACTTT. It translates to CASSQRVNSPLHF. Filled out from reference TRBV14 and TRBJ1-6, the complete variable domain reads EAGVTQFPSHSVIEKGQTVTLRCDPISGHDNLYWYRRVMGKEIKFLLHFVKESKQDESGMPNNRFLAERTGGTYSTLKVQPAELEDSGVYFCASSQRVNSPLHFGNGTRLTVT.

This clonotype turned up a few times. The genes are TRBV12-3 or TRBV12-4 and TRBJ1-5; 8 bases are a match to TRBD1. This CDR3 is 15 amino acids long. V was clipped by 3 bases and J by 5 bases; unmatched bases: 6. The CDR3 reads CASSFGTGGDQPQHF. The CDR3 nucleotides read TGTGCCAGCAGTTTTGGGACAGGAGGGGATCAGCCCCAGCATTTT.

This clonotype occurred a few times. The chain has TRBV7-9 and TRBJ2-1; the D is unclear. The germline CDR1 and CDR2 sequences are SEHNR and FQNEAQ (reference sequence). The CDR3 length is 13 residues. The V gene lost 1 base and the J gene lost 8 bases, with 9 bases spanning the gap. CDR3 in DNA: TGTGCCAGCAGCTTAGGTGGTATCCATGAGCAGTTCTTC. Its translation is CASSLGGIHEQFF.

The rearrangement uses TRBV5-6 and TRBJ1-3, with 7 bases that match TRBD1. The V gene's germline CDR1 is SGHDT and CDR2 YYEEEE. This CDR3 is built from 14 residues. V lost 5 bases to trimming and J lost 3 bases; unmatched junction nucleotides: 5. The chain's CDR3 is CASRGGGDGNTIYF. In nucleotides, the CDR3 is TGTGCCAGCAGAGGGGGCGGGGATGGAAACACCATATATTTT.

There are many counts of this clonotype. This sequence joins TRBV20-1 and TRBJ2-2; possibly TRBD2 for D (5 bases). Trimming pared 0 bases from V and 4 bases from J, leaving 18 bases between. The CDR3 is made up of 17 amino acids. The V gene's germline CDR1 is DFQATT and CDR2 SNEGSKA (reference sequence). The CDR3 is CSARDPVGVGLTGELFF. The CDR3 DNA sequence: TGCAGTGCTAGAGATCCCGTGGGAGTAGGACTCACCGGGGAGCTGTTTTTT.

This clonotype was observed many times. This chain joins TRBV5-5 and TRBJ2-5; D is possibly TRBD2 (6 bases). The CDR3 is 16 amino acids. Between the trimmed V and J ends, which lost 3 bases and 3 bases, there was a span of 18 bases. Germline V gene lookup returns CDR1 SGHKS and CDR2 YYEKEE (reference sequence). The CDR3 loop is CASSSRDSANEETQYF. The CDR3 region has the DNA TGTGCCAGCAGCTCCCGGGACTCCGCTAATGAAGAGACCCAGTACTTC.

The V call is TRBV20-1, the J call TRBJ2-4; D call uncertain. CDR1 and CDR2 from the germline V gene are DFQATT and SNEGSKA (reference sequence). The CDR3 contains 14 residues. V dropped 7 bases and J dropped 4 bases, with 17 bases sitting between them. This CDR3 is CSVNPPDVKNIQYF. DNA of the CDR3: TGCAGTGTCAACCCTCCGGACGTTAAAAACATTCAGTACTTC.

This clonotype has at least ten counts. The gene calls are TRBV5-1 and TRBJ2-1, with TRBD2 matching 11 bases. The V segment lost 7 bases and the J segment 6 bases; nucleotides outside the gene matches: 9. The CDR3 is made up of 15 amino acids. CDR1 and CDR2 (germline): SGHRS, YFSETQ. CDR3 sequence reads: CASASGTSGGNEQFF. The CDR3 nucleotides read TGCGCCAGCGCCTCCGGGACTAGCGGTGGCAATGAGCAGTTCTTC. The full variable domain, rest sourced from reference TRBV5-1 and TRBJ2-1, is KAGVTQTPRYLIKTRGQQVTLSCSPISGHRSVSWYQQTPGQGLQFLFEYFSETQRNKGNFPGRFSGRQFSNSRSEMNVSTLELGDSALYLCASASGTSGGNEQFFGPGTRLTVL.

The chain has TRBV10-2 and TRBJ1-1; D may be TRBD1 (6 bases). V lost 7 bases and J lost 0, with 15 bases in between. CDR3 length: 15 amino acids. Looked up from germline, CDR1 is WSHSY and CDR2 is SAAADI. The CDR3 DNA reads TGCGCCAGCAACGACTTAGGACAGTTGAACACTGAAGCTTTCTTT. It is translated as CASNDLGQLNTEAFF.

The sample holds many counts of this clonotype. The rearrangement uses TRBV7-9 and TRBJ2-3, with 8 bases that match TRBD1. From germline, CDR1 is SEHNR and CDR2 FQNEAQ (reference sequence). J gave up 4 bases and V 4 bases, and 4 bases lay outside the gene matches. This CDR3 has 14 amino acids. CDR3 region: CASSSGQGPDTQYF. The CDR3 DNA reads TGTGCCAGCAGCTCAGGACAGGGTCCAGATACGCAGTATTTT.

This chain uses TRBV12-3 or TRBV12-4 with TRBJ2-1; weak D call: TRBD2 (5 bases). Trimming removed 8 bases at V and 8 bases at J, with 13 bases between. This CDR3 is built from 12 residues. The CDR3 coding sequence is TGTGCCAGCGAAGGGAGCAGCGATGAGCAGTTCTTC. Encoded protein: CASEGSSDEQFF.

This clonotype was detected many times. The chain joins TRBV12-3 or TRBV12-4 to TRBJ2-3; 12 bases align to TRBD2. The junction had 5 bases not matched to a gene; V was cut back by 5 bases and J by 2 bases. The CDR3 covers 16 residues. The CDR3 loop is CASSPGLAGLTDTQYF. CDR3 bases: TGTGCCAGCAGTCCCGGACTAGCGGGGCTCACAGATACGCAGTATTTT.

The chain joins TRBV7-6 to TRBJ2-7; 10 bases align to TRBD1. V lost 1 base to trimming and J lost 3 bases; unmatched junction nucleotides: 3. The germline V gene encodes CDR1 SGHVS and CDR2 FNYEAQ. The CDR3 has 15 amino acids. The CDR3 bases are TGTGCCAGCAGCTTAGAGGGACAGGGGAACTACGAGCAGTACTTC. It yields the protein CASSLEGQGNYEQYF.

This clonotype was recorded at least ten times. The V gene is TRBV24-1, the J gene TRBJ1-1, with a possible D match to TRBD1 (5 bases). CDR1 and CDR2 from the germline V gene are KGHDR and SFDVKD. The CDR3 totals 14 residues. V was pared by 8 bases and J by 3 bases, with 15 bases between. The CDR3 protein is CATTRTRSDTEAFF. CDR3 nucleotides: TGTGCCACCACCCGGACACGGTCGGACACTGAAGCTTTCTTT.

This clonotype appeared many times. The V and J genes are TRBV7-8 and TRBJ2-7; 8 bases align to TRBD1. CDR1 SGHVS and CDR2 FQNEAQ come from the germline V gene. The CDR3 length is 13 residues. V shed 8 bases and J 7 bases; nucleotides not matched to a gene: 10. The CDR3 sequence: CASLSTGGWEQYF. As DNA, the CDR3 is TGTGCCAGCCTCTCCACAGGGGGGTGGGAGCAGTACTTC. Drawing the rest from reference TRBV7-8 and TRBJ2-7, the complete variable domain is GAGVSQSPRYKVAKRGQDVALRCDPISGHVSLFWYQQALGQGPEFLTYFQNEAQLDKSGLPSDRFFAERPEGSVSTLKIQRTQQEDSAVYLCASLSTGGWEQYFGPGTRLTVT.

The sample holds a few counts of this clonotype. V gene TRBV7-9 combines with J gene TRBJ1-1; 10 nucleotides match TRBD1. The CDR3 sequence is 13 residues long. Germline CDR1 and CDR2: SEHNR and FQNEAQ (reference sequence). J was trimmed by 11 bases and V by 1 base; bases with no gene match: 4. The DNA of the CDR3 is TGTGCCAGCAGCTTAGGTGGGACAGGGGTTGCTTTCTTT. It specifies CASSLGGTGVAFF.

The chain employs TRBV12-3 or TRBV12-4 and TRBJ2-3; D might be TRBD2 (7 bases). V was pared by 6 bases and J by 6 bases, with 13 bases between. This CDR3 contains 13 residues. The CDR3 nucleotides are TGTGCCAGCAGCAAGGGGGGGCAGGATACGCAGTATTTT. It translates to CASSKGGQDTQYF.

The chain employs TRBV9 and TRBJ2-5, with a tentative D call TRBD1 (5 bases). Trimming took off 0 bases at V and 0 bases at J, with 9 bases between the two ends. The CDR3 loop spans 15 amino acids. Germline V gene lookup returns CDR1 SGDLS and CDR2 YYNGEE. CDR3 protein: CASSVGTQNQETQYF. DNA for the CDR3: TGTGCCAGCAGCGTAGGGACACAAAACCAAGAGACCCAGTACTTC. Supplemented by reference TRBV9 and TRBJ2-5, the full variable domain reads DSGVTQTPKHLITATGQRVTLRCSPRSGDLSVYWYQQSLDQGLQFLIQYYNGEERAKGNILERFSAQQFPDLHSELNLSSLELGDSALYFCASSVGTQNQETQYFGPGTRLLVL.

This clonotype was seen ten or more times. The V gene is TRBV10-3, the J gene TRBJ2-3; 13 bases agree with TRBD2. CDR3 length equals 13 residues. Germline assignment: CDR1 ENHRY and CDR2 SYGVKD. V was pared by 10 bases and J by 5 bases, with 3 bases of the junction left unmatched. This CDR3 reads CATRLAGGDTQYF. The CDR3, as DNA: TGTGCCACTAGACTAGCGGGAGGAGATACGCAGTATTTT.

This clonotype came up a few times. The chain joins TRBV6-4 to TRBJ2-1; tentative D call: TRBD2 (6 bases). Germline V gene sequence: CDR1 MRHNA, CDR2 SNTAGT. The V and J ends lost 0 bases and 8 bases respectively, with 17 bases between them. There are 16 residues in the CDR3. CDR3 protein: CASSDSTEGGLDEQFF. The CDR3 DNA is TGTGCCAGCAGTGACTCGACGGAGGGAGGCCTCGATGAGCAGTTCTTC.

In this sample, this clonotype turned up many times. The chain recombines TRBV18 with TRBJ2-5; the match to TRBD2 covers 8 bases. Per the germline V gene, CDR1 is KGHSH and CDR2 is LQKENI. CDR3 length equals 16 residues. Unmatched junction bases numbered 6, after V lost 3 bases and J lost 0 bases. CDR3 sequence reads: CASSPPSSGYQETQYF. CDR3 in DNA: TGTGCCAGCTCACCGCCGTCTAGCGGGTACCAAGAGACCCAGTACTTC.

This clonotype was counted a few times. The J gene is TRBJ1-1, the V gene TRBV15, with no clear D. Germline V CDR1 and CDR2: LNHNV, YYDKDF (reference sequence). V gave up 0 bases and J gave up 4 bases, with 6 bases separating them. The CDR3 runs to 13 residues. In DNA form, the CDR3 reads TGTGCCACCAGCAGAGAGGTCGGCACTGAAGCTTTCTTT. It is translated as CATSREVGTEAFF. Full variable domain (outside the CDR3, taken from reference TRBV15 and TRBJ1-1): DAMVIQNPRYQVTQFGKPVTLSCSQTLNHNVMYWYQQKSSQAPKLLFHYYDKDFNNEADTPDNFQSRRPNTSFCFLDIRSPGLGDTAMYLCATSREVGTEAFFGQGTRLTVV.

This clonotype was observed at least ten times. This chain connects TRBV3-1 to TRBJ2-1; 9 positions agree with TRBD1. Trimming took 0 bases from V and 3 from J; bases not matched to a gene: 3. The CDR3 is 16 amino acids. Per germline, CDR1 LGHDT and CDR2 YNNKEL (reference sequence). The CDR3 DNA reads as TGTGCCAGCAGCCAAGAGGGACAGGGAGTCTACAATGAGCAGTTCTTC. As protein: CASSQEGQGVYNEQFF.

This clonotype was seen a handful of times. The J gene is TRBJ2-1, the V gene TRBV6-2 or TRBV6-3; D is ambiguous. Trimming pared 2 bases from V and 0 bases from J, leaving 17 bases between. The CDR3 covers 18 residues. Germline-derived CDR1 and CDR2 are MNHEY and SVGEGT. The CDR3 coding sequence is TGTGCCAGCAGTTACCCGCGGACGCACCCCTACTCCTACAATGAGCAGTTCTTC. It yields the protein CASSYPRTHPYSYNEQFF.